This T cell receptor (beta chain) was identified in a study of TIL therapy for anti-PD-1-resistant metastatic lung cancer. Study as a whole: Median patient age was about 56, ranging roughly 35-85 years.

This CDR3 region has 14 residues. V was trimmed by 2 bases and J by 2 bases, leaving 8 bases between them. Germline values: CDR1 SGHAT, CDR2 FQNNGV. This sample's time point: pre-treatment sample, taken before nivolumab and TIL therapy. Enrollment ran from October 2017 to early 2020. In the case of this clone: The antigen is unknown.

Study-wide results and caveats: After infusion, TIL clonotypes partly replaced peripheral T cells and declined over months.

The libraries were made with immunoSEQ v3. Survey-level samples got 1.5 million to 2.5 million read pairs; deep-level samples got roughly 5-6.5 million. The table came from immunoSEQ multiplex PCR; TCRdb's copy has only in-frame clones and leaves some out. Seen here are more than 50,000 clones, more than 75% observed once, and the top ten hold roughly 2.6%. Source: blood, taken at baseline. This chain connects TRBV11-2 to TRBJ2-3; no firm D call. This sequence originates from a person aged 25 to 85 with non-small cell lung cancer. The DNA for the CDR3 is TGTGCCAGCAGCTTACAGGTGTTCACAGATACGCAGTATTTT. Its protein is CASSLQVFTDTQYF.